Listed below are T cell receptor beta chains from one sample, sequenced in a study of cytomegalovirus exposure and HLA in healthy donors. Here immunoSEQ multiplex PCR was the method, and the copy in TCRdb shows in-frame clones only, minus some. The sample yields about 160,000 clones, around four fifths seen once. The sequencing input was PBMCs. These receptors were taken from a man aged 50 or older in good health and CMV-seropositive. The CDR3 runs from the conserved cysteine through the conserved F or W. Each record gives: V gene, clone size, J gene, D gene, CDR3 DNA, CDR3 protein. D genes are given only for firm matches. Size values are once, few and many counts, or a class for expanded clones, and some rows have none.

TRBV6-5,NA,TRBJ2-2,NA,TGTGCCAGCAGTTATGAGGCGCAGGGCGGGGAGCTGTTTTTT,CASSYEAQGGELFF
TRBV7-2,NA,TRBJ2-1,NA,TGTGCCAGCAGCTTATTTATCGGGAACAATGAGCAGTTCTTC,CASSLFIGNNEQFF
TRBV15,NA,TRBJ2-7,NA,TGTGCCACCAGCAGAGATATAGTGAACTACGAGCAGTACTTC,CATSRDIVNYEQYF
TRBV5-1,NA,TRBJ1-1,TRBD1,TGCGCCAGCAGCTTTGCCCCCGGGACAGGGGACACTGAAGCTTTCTTT,CASSFAPGTGDTEAFF
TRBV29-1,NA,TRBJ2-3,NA,TGCAGCGTGGACTCGGGACACTTCACAGATACGCAGTATTTT,CSVDSGHFTDTQYF
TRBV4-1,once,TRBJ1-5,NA,TGCGCCAGCAGCCAAGTACAGGTTAGCAATCAGCCCCAGCATTTT,CASSQVQVSNQPQHF
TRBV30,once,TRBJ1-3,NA,TGTGCCTGGAGTTTCGGTGATGCTGGAAACACCATATATTTT,CAWSFGDAGNTIYF
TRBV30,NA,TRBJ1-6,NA,TGTGCCTGGACCTCATCCTCAGCGTCCGCTTCACCCCTCCACTTT,CAWTSSSASASPLHF
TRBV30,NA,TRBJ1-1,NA,TGTGCCTGGAGTCTAAATATGGGACAGAACACTGAAGCTTTCTTT,CAWSLNMGQNTEAFF
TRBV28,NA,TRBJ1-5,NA,TGTGCCAGCAGTCGACAGGCCTTCCCCCAGCATTTT,CASSRQAFPQHF
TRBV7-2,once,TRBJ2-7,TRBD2,TGTGCCAGCAGCGCACGGAAAGGGGAGCGGGGCCTCTCCTACGAGCAGTACTTC,CASSARKGERGLSYEQYF
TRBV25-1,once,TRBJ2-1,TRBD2,TGTGTCAGCTCTATAGCGGGGGGGCGTAATGAGCAGTTCTTC,CVSSIAGGRNEQFF
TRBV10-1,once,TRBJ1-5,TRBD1,TGCGCCAGCAGTGGCTGGAGGGACAGAATATTCTATAGCAATCAGCCCCAGCATTTT,CASSGWRDRIFYSNQPQHF
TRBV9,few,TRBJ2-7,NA,TGTGCCAGCAGCGTAGCTCCAGGGCCCGAGCAGTACTTC,CASSVAPGPEQYF
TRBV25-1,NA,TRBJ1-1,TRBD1,TGTGCCAGCAGTGGGAGACAGGGCTCTGAAGCTTTCTTT,CASSGRQGSEAFF
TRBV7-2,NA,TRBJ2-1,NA,TGTGCCAGCAGCTTAGCACCAAGCGGGTCTCGGTACAATGAGCAGTTCTTC,CASSLAPSGSRYNEQFF
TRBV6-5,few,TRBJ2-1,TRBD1,TGTGCCAGCAGTTACATGGGACAGGGGGCGTATGAGCAGTTCTTC,CASSYMGQGAYEQFF
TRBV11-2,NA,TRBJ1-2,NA,TGCGCCAGCAGCTTATGGGGCAGGGAAGAGGATGGCTACACCTTC,CASSLWGREEDGYTF
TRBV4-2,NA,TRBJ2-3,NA,TGTGCCAGCAGCCTTTCGACAGATACGCAGTATTTT,CASSLSTDTQYF
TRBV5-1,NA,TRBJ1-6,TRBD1,TGCGCCAGCAGCGGCGGGACAGAAACTTCACCCCTCCACTTT,CASSGGTETSPLHF
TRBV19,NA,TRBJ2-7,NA,TGTGCCAGTAGTACCTCTGCCTACGAGCAGTACTTC,CASSTSAYEQYF
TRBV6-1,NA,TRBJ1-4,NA,TGTGCCAGCAGCGAATCCTTAGCTCTTAATGAAAAACTGTTTTTT,CASSESLALNEKLFF
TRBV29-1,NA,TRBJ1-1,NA,TGCAGCGTTGAAGATCTTAGTAACAGCTACACTGAAGCTTTCTTT,CSVEDLSNSYTEAFF